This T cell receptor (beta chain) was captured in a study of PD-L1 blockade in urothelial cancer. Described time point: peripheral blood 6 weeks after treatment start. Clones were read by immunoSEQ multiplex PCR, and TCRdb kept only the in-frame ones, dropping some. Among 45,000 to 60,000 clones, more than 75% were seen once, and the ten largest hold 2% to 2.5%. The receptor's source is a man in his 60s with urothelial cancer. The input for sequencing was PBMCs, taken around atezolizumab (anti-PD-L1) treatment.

The DNA of the CDR3 is TGTGCCAGCAGTTTACGGGATGAGCAGTACTTC. Translating it yields CASSLRDEQYF. V gene TRBV28 combines with J gene TRBJ2-7; D perhaps matches TRBD2 (5 bases). The CDR3 has 11 amino acids. V was clipped by 2 bases and J by 7 bases, with 6 bases between them. Germline values: CDR1 MDHEN, CDR2 SYDVKM.